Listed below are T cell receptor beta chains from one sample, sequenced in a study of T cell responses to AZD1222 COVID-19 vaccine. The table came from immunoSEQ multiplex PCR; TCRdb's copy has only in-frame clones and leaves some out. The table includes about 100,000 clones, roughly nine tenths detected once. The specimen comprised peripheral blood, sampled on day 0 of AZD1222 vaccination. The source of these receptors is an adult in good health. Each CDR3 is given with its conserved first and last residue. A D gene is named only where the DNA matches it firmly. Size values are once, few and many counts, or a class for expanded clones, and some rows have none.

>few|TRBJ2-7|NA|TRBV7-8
CASSLGDKDYEQYF
TGTGCCAGCAGCTTAGGGGACAAGGACTACGAGCAGTACTTC
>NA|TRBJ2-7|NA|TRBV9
CASSEGVSAAYEQYF
TGTGCCAGCAGCGAGGGCGTCAGCGCAGCCTACGAGCAGTACTTC
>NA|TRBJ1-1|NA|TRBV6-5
CASNQMEDTEAFF
TGTGCCAGCAACCAGATGGAGGACACTGAAGCTTTCTTT
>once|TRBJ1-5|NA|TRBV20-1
CSASTEYSNQPQHF
TGCAGTGCTAGTACGGAGTATAGCAATCAGCCCCAGCATTTT
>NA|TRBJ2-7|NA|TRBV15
CATSRDSGRAYEQYF
TGTGCCACCAGCAGAGATTCGGGCAGAGCCTACGAGCAGTACTTC
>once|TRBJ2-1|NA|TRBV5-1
CASSPGTGSGTSLSSYNEQFF
TGCGCCAGCAGCCCGGGGACAGGCTCCGGGACTAGCCTAAGCTCCTACAATGAGCAGTTCTTC
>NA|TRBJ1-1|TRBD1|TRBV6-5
CATSRDSTGDTEAFF
TGTGCCACTTCCCGGGACAGCACAGGGGACACTGAAGCTTTCTTT
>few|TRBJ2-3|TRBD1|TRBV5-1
CASSSGQGERTDTQYF
TGCGCCAGCAGCTCGGGACAGGGGGAACGGACAGATACGCAGTATTTT
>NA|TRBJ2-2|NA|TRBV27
CASRQGNTGELFF
TGTGCCAGCAGACAGGGAAACACCGGGGAGCTGTTTTTT
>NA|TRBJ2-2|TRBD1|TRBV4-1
CASSQGDRDTGELFF
TGCGCCAGCAGCCAAGGGGACAGGGACACCGGGGAGCTGTTTTTT
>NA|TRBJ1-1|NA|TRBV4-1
CASSQIGQITEAFF
TGCGCCAGCAGCCAAATAGGACAGATCACTGAAGCTTTCTTT
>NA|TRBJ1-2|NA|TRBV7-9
CASSQQTVAGYTF
TGTGCCAGCAGTCAACAGACAGTGGCTGGCTACACCTTC
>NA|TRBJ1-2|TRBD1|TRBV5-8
CATEKGDRGRHYGYTF
TGTGCCACCGAGAAGGGGGACAGGGGCCGACACTATGGCTACACCTTC
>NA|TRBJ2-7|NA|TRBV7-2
CASSSPSYEQYF
TGTGCCAGCAGCTCGCCGTCGTACGAGCAGTACTTC
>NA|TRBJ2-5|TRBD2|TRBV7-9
CASSLGLAGGQETQYF
TGTGCCAGCAGCTTAGGGCTAGCGGGGGGTCAAGAGACCCAGTACTTC
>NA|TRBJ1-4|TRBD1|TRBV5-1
CASSRQGGNEKLFF
TGCGCCAGCAGCAGACAGGGCGGTAATGAAAAACTGTTTTTT
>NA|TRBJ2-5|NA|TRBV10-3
CAISEEHRETQYF
TGTGCCATCAGTGAGGAACATAGGGAGACCCAGTACTTC
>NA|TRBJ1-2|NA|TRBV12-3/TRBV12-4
CASSLKTDYGYTF
TGTGCCAGCAGTCTAAAGACCGACTATGGCTACACCTTC
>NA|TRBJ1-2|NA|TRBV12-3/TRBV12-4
CASSLSRLGYTF
TGTGCCAGCAGTTTAAGCCGGCTGGGCTACACCTTC
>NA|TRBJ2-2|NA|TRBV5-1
CASSWTSGNTGELFF
TGCGCCAGCAGCTGGACGAGCGGGAACACCGGGGAGCTGTTTTTT
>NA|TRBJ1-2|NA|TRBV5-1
CASSSTPENGYTF
TGCGCCAGCAGCTCCACCCCGGAAAATGGCTACACCTTC
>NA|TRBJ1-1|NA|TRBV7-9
CASSLAGTEAFF
TGTGCCAGCAGCTTAGCGGGCACTGAAGCTTTCTTT
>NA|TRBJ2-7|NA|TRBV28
CASSLWDMYEQYF
TGTGCCAGCAGTCTCTGGGACATGTACGAGCAGTACTTC
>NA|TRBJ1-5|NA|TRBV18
CASSPGGRGNQPQHF
TGTGCCAGCTCACCGGGGGGCCGGGGGAATCAGCCCCAGCATTTT
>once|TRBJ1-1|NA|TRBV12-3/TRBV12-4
CASSLMGRTEAFF
TGTGCCAGCAGTTTAATGGGGAGGACTGAAGCTTTCTTT
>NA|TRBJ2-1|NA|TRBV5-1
CASSLDTEQFF
TGCGCCAGCAGCTTGGACACTGAGCAGTTCTTC
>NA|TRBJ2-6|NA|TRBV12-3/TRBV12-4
CASSLGGANVLTF
TGTGCCAGCAGTTTAGGAGGGGCCAACGTCCTGACTTTC
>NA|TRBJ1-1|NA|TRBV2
CASSAGFEAFF
TGTGCCAGCAGTGCCGGGTTTGAAGCTTTCTTT
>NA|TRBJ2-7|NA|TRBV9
CASSVGNVGGAEQYF
TGTGCCAGCAGCGTAGGTAATGTGGGGGGCGCCGAGCAGTACTTC
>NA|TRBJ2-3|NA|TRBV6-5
CASSYSGLITDTQYF
TGTGCCAGCAGTTACTCTGGCTTGATCACAGATACGCAGTATTTT
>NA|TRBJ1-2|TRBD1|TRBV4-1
CASSQGETSGTVYGYTF
TGCGCCAGCAGCCAAGGCGAAACCTCCGGGACAGTCTATGGCTACACCTTC
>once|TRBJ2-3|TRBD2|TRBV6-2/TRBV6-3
CASSPSLSLAGVVDTQYF
TGTGCCAGCAGTCCGAGTCTCTCTCTAGCGGGAGTAGTAGATACGCAGTATTTT
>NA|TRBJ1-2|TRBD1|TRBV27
CASGTDGTGARGYTF
TGTGCCAGCGGAACCGACGGGACAGGGGCCCGAGGCTACACCTTC
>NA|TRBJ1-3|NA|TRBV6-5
CASRRTLDTIYF
TGTGCCAGCAGGAGAACATTGGACACCATATATTTT
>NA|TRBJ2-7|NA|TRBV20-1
CSALGAEQYF
TGCAGTGCTCTCGGGGCCGAGCAGTACTTC
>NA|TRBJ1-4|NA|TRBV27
CASSPRNQREKLFF
TGTGCCAGCAGTCCCCGTAACCAGCGCGAAAAACTGTTTTTT
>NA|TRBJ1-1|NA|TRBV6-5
CATRGVTTEAFF
TGTGCCACCAGAGGGGTGACCACTGAAGCTTTCTTT
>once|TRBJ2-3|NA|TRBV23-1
CASSRGFPDTQYF
TGCGCCAGCAGCCGAGGGTTTCCAGATACGCAGTATTTT
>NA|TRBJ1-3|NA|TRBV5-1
CASSGGHNSGNTIYF
TGCGCCAGCAGCGGGGGACATAACTCTGGAAACACCATATATTTT
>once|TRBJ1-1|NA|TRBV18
CASSPRTDLTEAFF
TGTGCCAGCTCACCGAGGACCGATTTGACTGAAGCTTTCTTT
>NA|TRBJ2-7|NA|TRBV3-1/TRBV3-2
CASSSRTASEQYF
TGTGCCAGCAGCTCAAGGACAGCCAGCGAGCAGTACTTC
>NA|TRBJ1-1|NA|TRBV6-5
CASSYQANTEAFF
TGTGCCAGCAGTTATCAGGCAAACACTGAAGCTTTCTTT
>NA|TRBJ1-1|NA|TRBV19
CASTPTLELNTEAFF
TGTGCCAGTACCCCGACATTGGAATTGAACACTGAAGCTTTCTTT
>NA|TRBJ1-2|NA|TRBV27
CASSPLSITNYGYTF
TGTGCCAGCAGTCCCCTCTCCATTACGAACTATGGCTACACCTTC
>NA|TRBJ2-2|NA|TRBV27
CASTGGTGELFF
TGTGCCAGCACGGGCGGCACCGGGGAGCTGTTTTTT
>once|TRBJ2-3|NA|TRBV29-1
CSVLGAGTDTQYF
TGCAGCGTTCTGGGGGCAGGCACAGATACGCAGTATTTT
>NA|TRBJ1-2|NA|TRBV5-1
CASSFDGSKPYGYTF
TGCGCCAGCAGCTTCGACGGATCCAAGCCCTATGGCTACACCTTC
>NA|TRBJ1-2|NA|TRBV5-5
CASSLAERDTRFGYTF
TGTGCCAGCAGCTTGGCCGAAAGGGACACCCGGTTTGGCTACACCTTC
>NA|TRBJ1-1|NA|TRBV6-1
CASSEWQNTEAFF
TGTGCCAGCAGTGAGTGGCAGAACACTGAAGCTTTCTTT
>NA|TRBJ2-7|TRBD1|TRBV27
CASRRQGATYEQYF
TGTGCCAGCAGACGACAGGGGGCGACGTACGAGCAGTACTTC
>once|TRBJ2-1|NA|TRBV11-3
CASSRGREGEQFF
TGTGCCAGCAGCCGCGGGCGGGAAGGTGAGCAGTTCTTC
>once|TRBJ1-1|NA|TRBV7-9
CASSPSWGNTEAFF
TGTGCCAGCAGCCCATCCTGGGGGAACACTGAAGCTTTCTTT
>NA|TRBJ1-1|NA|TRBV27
CASSPLWAGAMNTEAFF
TGTGCCAGCAGTCCCCTTTGGGCCGGTGCCATGAACACTGAAGCTTTCTTT
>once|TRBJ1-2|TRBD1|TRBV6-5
CASSWGTAYGYTF
TGTGCCAGCAGTTGGGGGACAGCGTATGGCTACACCTTC